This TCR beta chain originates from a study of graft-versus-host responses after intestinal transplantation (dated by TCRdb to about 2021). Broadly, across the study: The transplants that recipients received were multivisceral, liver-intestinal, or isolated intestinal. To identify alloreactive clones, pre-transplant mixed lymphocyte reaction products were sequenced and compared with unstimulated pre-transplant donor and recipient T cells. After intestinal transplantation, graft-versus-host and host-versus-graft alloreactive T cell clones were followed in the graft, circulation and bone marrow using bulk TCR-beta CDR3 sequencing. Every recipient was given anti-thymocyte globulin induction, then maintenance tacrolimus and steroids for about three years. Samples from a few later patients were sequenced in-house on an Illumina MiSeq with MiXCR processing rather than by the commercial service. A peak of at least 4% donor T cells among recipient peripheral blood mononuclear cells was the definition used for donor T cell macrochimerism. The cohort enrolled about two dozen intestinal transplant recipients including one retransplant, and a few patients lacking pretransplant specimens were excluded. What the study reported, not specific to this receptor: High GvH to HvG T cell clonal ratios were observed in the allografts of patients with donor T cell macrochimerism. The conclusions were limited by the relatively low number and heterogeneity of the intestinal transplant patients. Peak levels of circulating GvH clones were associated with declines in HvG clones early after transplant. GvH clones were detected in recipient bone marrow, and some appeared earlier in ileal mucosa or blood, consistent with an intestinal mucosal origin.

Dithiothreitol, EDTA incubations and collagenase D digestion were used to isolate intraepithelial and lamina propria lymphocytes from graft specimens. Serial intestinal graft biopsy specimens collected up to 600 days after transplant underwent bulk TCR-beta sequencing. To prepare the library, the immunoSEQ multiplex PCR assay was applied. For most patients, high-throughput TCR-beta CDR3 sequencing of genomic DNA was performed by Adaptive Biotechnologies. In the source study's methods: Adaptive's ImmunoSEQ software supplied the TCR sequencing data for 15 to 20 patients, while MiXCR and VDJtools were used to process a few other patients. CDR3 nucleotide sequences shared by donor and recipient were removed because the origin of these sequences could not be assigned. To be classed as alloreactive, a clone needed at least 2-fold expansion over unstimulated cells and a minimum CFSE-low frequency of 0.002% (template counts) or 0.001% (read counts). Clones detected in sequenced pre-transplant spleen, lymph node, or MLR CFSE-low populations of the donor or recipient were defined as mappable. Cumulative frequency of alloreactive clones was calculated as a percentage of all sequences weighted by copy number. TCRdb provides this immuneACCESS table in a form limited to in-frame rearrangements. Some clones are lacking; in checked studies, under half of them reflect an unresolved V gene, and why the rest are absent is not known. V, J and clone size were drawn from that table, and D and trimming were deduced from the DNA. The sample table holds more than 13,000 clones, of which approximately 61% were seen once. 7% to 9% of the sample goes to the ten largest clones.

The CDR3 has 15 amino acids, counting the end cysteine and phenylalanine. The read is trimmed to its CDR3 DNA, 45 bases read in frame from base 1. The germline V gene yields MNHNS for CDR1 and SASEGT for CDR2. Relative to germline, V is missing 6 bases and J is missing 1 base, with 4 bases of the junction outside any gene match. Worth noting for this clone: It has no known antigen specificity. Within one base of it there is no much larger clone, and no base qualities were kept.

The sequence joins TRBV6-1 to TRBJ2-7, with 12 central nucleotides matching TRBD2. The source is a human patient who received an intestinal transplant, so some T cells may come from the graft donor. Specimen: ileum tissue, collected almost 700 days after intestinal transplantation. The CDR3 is CASSVTSGGSYEQYF. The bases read TGTGCCAGCAGCGTCACTAGCGGGGGGTCCTACGAGCAGTACTTC.